This TCR beta chain is drawn from a study of OX40 agonist ivuxolimab in advanced cancers. Across the study: The dose-escalation group included hepatocellular carcinoma, melanoma, renal cell carcinoma and head and neck cancer.

The CDR3 consists of 16 residues. Germline lookup yields CDR1 SGHDT and CDR2 YYEEEE. The ends were cut back, 0 bases at V and 5 bases at J, with 17 bases in the middle. Blood got drawn at baseline, again on cycle 4 day 1, and then on cycle 7 day 1. The repertoire was sequenced with immunoSEQ multiplex PCR; TCRdb's copy has only in-frame clones and lacks some. The sample has roughly 61,000 clones; roughly four fifths are singletons. The receptor was isolated from an adult with an advanced solid tumor such as melanoma, head and neck, liver or kidney cancer. The rearrangement links TRBV5-6 to TRBJ2-5; D might be TRBD1 or TRBD2, each matching 6 bases. The source material was CD4+ or CD8+ T cells sorted from blood, sampled in a trial of the OX40 agonist ivuxolimab. CDR3 protein: CASSLEEGHRRETQYF. For the CDR3, the DNA is TGTGCCAGCAGCTTGGAGGAGGGACACCGAAGGGAGACCCAGTACTTC. The complete variable domain, with remaining parts taken from reference TRBV5-6 and TRBJ2-5, reads DAGVTQSPTHLIKTRGQQVTLRCSPKSGHDTVSWYQQALGQGPQFIFQYYEEEERQRGNFPDRFSGHQFPNYSSELNVNALLLGDSALYLCASSLEEGHRRETQYFGPGTRLLVL.